The text below deals with one T cell receptor beta chain. The antigen remains unidentified. This entry is derived from a study of vaccination and CD4 T cells after COVID-19. Across the study: The convalescents, six males and four females, included two who were Hispanic. Post-COVID draws came a median roughly 97 days after diagnosis (range 35 to 161). No peptide, an HIV-1 Nef pool, or a CEFX pool was what each control culture received.

Cultured CD4+ T cell DNA was sequenced using the Oncomine TCR Beta short-read assay. MiXCR was run by TCRdb on the PCR reads, yielding one entry per CDR3 protein. This table has fewer than 15,000 distinct CDR3 sequences, around 38% appearing once. Regarding treatment: roughly 11-day PBMC culture with coronavirus spike peptide pools or control peptides (ViraFEST assay). Germline-derived CDR1 and CDR2 are MNHEY and SMNVEV (reference sequence). Trimming shortened V by 10 bases and J by 0 bases, and 17 bases separated the two germline ends. This CDR3 is 15 amino acids long. Study-wide results and caveats: Sampling was limited to relatively few convalescent patients, with no early post-infection timepoints studied.

The receptor's source is a human donor who had recovered from COVID-19. Material: CD4+ T cells from blood, cultured in vitro. The rearrangement uses TRBV27 and TRBJ2-3, with D perhaps being TRBD1 or TRBD2 (6 bases each). Written as DNA, the CDR3 is TGTGCCACCCAACGAAGGGGGACTAGCACAGATACGCAGTATTTT. This encodes CATQRRGTSTDTQYF.